Below, 17 T cell receptor beta chains from the same sample are listed, as sequenced in a study of T cell responses to AZD1222 COVID-19 vaccine. Only in-frame clones appear in the TCRdb table, and some are missing; sequencing was by immunoSEQ multiplex PCR. Among 130,000 to 150,000 clones, roughly 91% were seen once, and the ten largest hold 1.9%. Sequenced material: peripheral blood, taken 28 days after the second AZD1222 dose. All receptors come from an adult who received the AZD1222 COVID-19 vaccine.

This clone turned up a few times. The chain carries TRBV7-9 and TRBJ1-3, with D possibly matching TRBD1 (6 bases). The V end was cut by 3 bases, the J end by 4 bases, with 10 bases between. Germline loops: CDR1 SEHNR, CDR2 FQNEAQ (reference sequence). This CDR3 has 14 residues. CDR3 region: CASSFKGGGNTIYF. The CDR3 DNA is TGTGCCAGCAGCTTCAAGGGGGGAGGAAACACCATATATTTT.

The chain is built from TRBV6-6 and TRBJ2-7; 8 nucleotides match TRBD2. The CDR3 is 14 amino acids. The V segment lost 9 bases and the J segment 7 bases; nucleotides outside the gene matches: 14. Germline V gene sequence: CDR1 MNHNY, CDR2 SVGAGI (reference sequence). The CDR3, as DNA: TGTGCCAGTTCAAGCGGGGGCCCCGGCGGGGAGCAGTACTTC. Protein product: CASSSGGPGGEQYF.

In this sample, this clone turned up once. The V call is TRBV7-8, the J call TRBJ1-1, with 8 positions matching TRBD1. V lost 4 bases, J lost 8 bases, and 9 bases stayed unmatched. Germline V gene data show CDR1 as SGHVS and CDR2 as FQNEAQ. The length of the CDR3 is 14 residues. The CDR3 bases are TGTGCCAGCAGCTCGGATACCGGGACAGGAGAAGCTTTCTTT. It translates to CASSSDTGTGEAFF.

This clone was observed once. This chain joins TRBV7-8 and TRBJ1-1; D is uncertain. The CDR3 spans 15 residues. CDR1 is SGHVS and CDR2 is FQNEAQ in the germline V gene. Trimming took 0 bases from V and 0 from J, leaving 8 bases between them. CDR3 in DNA: TGTGCCAGCAGCTTAGCCTATCGTATGAACACTGAAGCTTTCTTT. As protein: CASSLAYRMNTEAFF.

This clone appeared a single time. The genes are TRBV3-1 (or the pseudogene TRBV3-2) and TRBJ2-6; 8 bases match TRBD1. Losses at the gene ends were 3 bases for V and 3 bases for J; bases not matched to a gene: 7. In germline, CDR1 is LGHDT, CDR2 YNNKEL (reference sequence). The CDR3 runs 17 residues. CDR3 in amino acids: CASSHGQGLVGANVLTF. CDR3 bases: TGTGCCAGCAGCCACGGACAGGGTTTGGTTGGGGCCAACGTCCTGACTTTC.

The J gene is TRBJ2-3, the V gene TRBV7-9, with 10 bases matching TRBD2. The CDR3 is 16 residues long. CDR1 is SEHNR, CDR2 FQNEAQ, per germline (reference sequence). V gave up 0 bases and J gave up 6 bases; unmatched junction bases: 6. CDR3 protein: CASSLASGGFMDTQYF. The CDR3 nucleotides read TGTGCCAGCAGCTTAGCTAGCGGGGGGTTTATGGATACGCAGTATTTT.

The V and J genes are TRBV5-5 and TRBJ1-6, with D unclear. Germline-derived CDR1 and CDR2 are SGHKS and YYEKEE (reference sequence). The CDR3 sequence is 15 residues long. Deletions cut 4 bases from V and 5 bases from J, with 13 bases between. CDR3 bases: TGTGCCAGCAGCCCAGCAGGCCGAGATAATTCACCCCTCCACTTT. Translated, it gives CASSPAGRDNSPLHF.

The chain links TRBV12-3 or TRBV12-4 to TRBJ2-1, with a possible D match to TRBD1 (5 bases). This CDR3 has 13 residues. V shed 3 bases and J shed 9 bases, with 12 bases lying between them. The CDR3 sequence: CASSFDGQGEQFF. The CDR3 nucleotides are TGTGCCAGCAGTTTCGACGGACAAGGTGAGCAGTTCTTC.

The count of this clone is one. This chain links TRBV29-1 with TRBJ1-1, with a possible D match to TRBD1 (6 bases). The CDR3 extends over 15 amino acids. In germline, CDR1 is SQVTM, CDR2 ANQGSEA. Between the trimmed V and J ends, which lost 0 bases and 4 bases, there was a span of 15 bases. This chain's CDR3 is CSVEEEGRGTTEAFF. The CDR3 DNA reads as TGCAGCGTTGAAGAGGAGGGGAGGGGGACCACTGAAGCTTTCTTT.

J is TRBJ1-2 and V is TRBV7-2; 8 bases fit TRBD1. This CDR3 is built from 15 residues. V lost 4 bases, J lost 2 bases, and 6 bases stayed unmatched. Per germline, CDR1 SGHTA and CDR2 FQGNSA. CDR3 sequence: CASSSQGEWNYGYTF. CDR3 sequence (DNA): TGTGCCAGCAGCTCACAGGGGGAATGGAACTATGGCTACACCTTC.

The V gene is TRBV27, the J gene TRBJ1-2; D gene unclear. The V and J ends lost 2 bases and 4 bases respectively, with 11 bases between them. CDR3 length equals 14 residues. Per germline, CDR1 MNHEY and CDR2 SMNVEV (reference sequence). Written as DNA, the CDR3 is TGTGCCAGCAGTTTAAGCGGCTACGGCTATGGCTACACCTTC. Encoded protein: CASSLSGYGYGYTF.

The J gene is TRBJ1-2, the V gene TRBV3-1 (or the pseudogene TRBV3-2); the match to TRBD1 covers 11 bases. This CDR3 has 16 residues. Losses at the gene ends were 1 base for V and 2 bases for J; bases not matched to a gene: 3. Germline loops: CDR1 LGHDT, CDR2 YNNKEL (reference sequence). CDR3 DNA sequence: TGTGCCAGCAGCCAAGCTGGGACAGGGGGAAACTATGGCTACACCTTC. Protein: CASSQAGTGGNYGYTF.

The chain couples TRBV10-3 to TRBJ2-1; D may match TRBD1 or TRBD2 (6 bases each). The germline CDR1 and CDR2 sequences are ENHRY and SYGVKD. This CDR3 has 16 amino acids. The ends were cut back, 7 bases at V and 0 bases at J, with 16 bases in the middle. CDR3 nucleotide sequence: TGTGCCATCAACGGACGGGGGCCTAGCTCCTACAATGAGCAGTTCTTC. Its protein is CAINGRGPSSYNEQFF.

The chain couples TRBV21-1 to TRBJ2-7; the table's D call, TRBD2, has no DNA check behind it. TRBV21-1 constitutes a pseudogene. This CDR3 comprises 16 residues. The CDR3 DNA reads TGTGCCAGCAGCAAAGACCGCCTAGCGGGGAACTACGAGCAGTACTTC. Its protein is CASSKDRLAGNYEQYF.

The chain joins TRBV20-1 to TRBJ1-2; D not certain. The germline V gene has CDR1 DFQATT and CDR2 SNEGSKA (reference sequence). V shed 3 bases and J shed 10 bases, with 12 bases lying between them. The CDR3 totals 11 residues. CDR3 nucleotide sequence: TGCAGTGCTAGGGAGATTTCCGACTACACCTTC. Protein: CSAREISDYTF.

This clone occurred once. The V gene is TRBV7-3, the J gene TRBJ2-1, with TRBD1 matching over 10 bases. Germline V lookup: CDR1 SGHTA, CDR2 FQGTGA. The CDR3 totals 16 residues. J was trimmed by 1 base and V by 5 bases; bases with no gene match: 5. The CDR3 spells CASSHRTGGSYNEQFF. In DNA, the CDR3 is TGTGCCAGCAGCCACCGGACAGGGGGGTCCTACAATGAGCAGTTCTTC.

V and J are TRBV19 and TRBJ1-1; possible D gene TRBD1, 5 bases. The ends were cut back, 3 bases at V and 5 bases at J, with 13 bases in the middle. CDR1 LNHDA and CDR2 SQIVND come from the germline V gene (reference sequence). This CDR3 has 14 amino acids. The CDR3 here is CASSIKGQGTEAFF. CDR3 bases: TGTGCCAGTAGTATCAAGGGTCAGGGTACTGAAGCTTTCTTT.